Listed below are T cell receptor beta chains from one sample, sequenced in a study of graft-versus-host responses after intestinal transplantation. The protocol was immunoSEQ multiplex PCR, while the TCRdb copy is restricted to in-frame clones and leaves out a portion. The sample contains approximately 120,000 clones, around nine tenths of which appear only once. Their antigens are not known. The specimen was unstimulated CD4+ T cells sorted from spleen or lymph node cells, collected before intestinal transplant. These receptors were collected from a human donor who received an intestinal transplant. Both conserved end residues are part of each CDR3. Each record gives: CDR3 DNA, CDR3 protein, J gene, V gene, clone size, D gene. D genes are given only for firm matches. A row's size may be missing; if present it is once, few, many or a size class.

CDR3nt: TGTGCTAGTGGTTCCCTGGAGCCCCTTAACTATGGCTACACCTTC
CDR3aa: CASGSLEPLNYGYTF
j_gene: TRBJ1-2
v_gene: TRBV12-5
abundance: NA
d_gene: NA

CDR3nt: TGTGCCAGTACATCCGGGACAGGGGGATACAGTGAGCAGTTCTTC
CDR3aa: CASTSGTGGYSEQFF
j_gene: TRBJ2-1
v_gene: TRBV2
abundance: NA
d_gene: TRBD1

CDR3nt: TGTGCCAGCAGTGAGCGGCAGATCTATAATTCACCCCTCCACTTT
CDR3aa: CASSERQIYNSPLHF
j_gene: TRBJ1-6
v_gene: TRBV2
abundance: NA
d_gene: NA

CDR3nt: TGTGCCAGCAGCTTAGAAGGAGGAACGGGGTCGGGCGAGCAGTACTTC
CDR3aa: CASSLEGGTGSGEQYF
j_gene: TRBJ2-7
v_gene: TRBV7-6
abundance: NA
d_gene: NA

CDR3nt: TGCGCCAGCAGCTTAAGGGGCCAAGAGACCCAGTACTTC
CDR3aa: CASSLRGQETQYF
j_gene: TRBJ2-5
v_gene: TRBV5-1
abundance: NA
d_gene: NA

CDR3nt: TGTGCCAGCAGCCGCGGGGGTGGCTATGGCTACACCTTC
CDR3aa: CASSRGGGYGYTF
j_gene: TRBJ1-2
v_gene: TRBV7-2
abundance: NA
d_gene: NA

CDR3nt: TGTGCCAGTAGTATTCGGGGAGGGATTGTGCAGTTCTTC
CDR3aa: CASSIRGGIVQFF
j_gene: TRBJ2-1
v_gene: TRBV19
abundance: once
d_gene: TRBD2

CDR3nt: TGCAGCGTTGGGGGGGTGGGGCAAGAGACCCAGTACTTC
CDR3aa: CSVGGVGQETQYF
j_gene: TRBJ2-5
v_gene: TRBV29-1
abundance: NA
d_gene: NA

CDR3nt: TGTGCCAGCAGCGTAGGGCGGGGGGGCACAGATACGCAGTATTTT
CDR3aa: CASSVGRGGTDTQYF
j_gene: TRBJ2-3
v_gene: TRBV9
abundance: once
d_gene: TRBD2

CDR3nt: TGTGCCACCCTTTTCGGTGGAAACACCATATATTTT
CDR3aa: CATLFGGNTIYF
j_gene: TRBJ1-3
v_gene: TRBV28
abundance: few
d_gene: NA

CDR3nt: TGCAGCGTTGAAAAAAGCTCCAGGACAGAGCAGTACTTC
CDR3aa: CSVEKSSRTEQYF
j_gene: TRBJ2-7
v_gene: TRBV29-1
abundance: NA
d_gene: NA

CDR3nt: TGTGCCACCAGCAGAGGTAGTCGGGCACGGCTAGCGGTTCGAGAGACCCAGTACTTC
CDR3aa: CATSRGSRARLAVRETQYF
j_gene: TRBJ2-5
v_gene: TRBV15
abundance: NA
d_gene: TRBD2

CDR3nt: TGTGCCAGCAGCAGCATACAGGGGGCTAATGGCTACACCTTC
CDR3aa: CASSSIQGANGYTF
j_gene: TRBJ1-2
v_gene: TRBV6-1
abundance: NA
d_gene: TRBD1

CDR3nt: TGTGCCAGCAGTTTTCGGGGGCTCGAGGGTGGCTACACCTTC
CDR3aa: CASSFRGLEGGYTF
j_gene: TRBJ1-2
v_gene: TRBV28
abundance: NA
d_gene: NA

CDR3nt: TGTGCCAGCAGTGAGTTAGTTAATTCACCCCTCCACTTT
CDR3aa: CASSELVNSPLHF
j_gene: TRBJ1-6
v_gene: TRBV6-1
abundance: NA
d_gene: NA

CDR3nt: TGTGCCAGCAGCGTCGACGGCTTTAACTATGGCTACACCTTC
CDR3aa: CASSVDGFNYGYTF
j_gene: TRBJ1-2
v_gene: TRBV9
abundance: NA
d_gene: NA

CDR3nt: TGTGCCAGCAGCAAGGGGGGGCCTGAAGCTTTCTTT
CDR3aa: CASSKGGPEAFF
j_gene: TRBJ1-1
v_gene: TRBV11-2
abundance: NA
d_gene: NA

CDR3nt: TGCGCCAGCAGATATTCTTTGTACAGGACCTACGAGCAGTACTTC
CDR3aa: CASRYSLYRTYEQYF
j_gene: TRBJ2-7
v_gene: TRBV10-2
abundance: NA
d_gene: NA

CDR3nt: TGTGCCAGCAGCGCCGAGGTAACGGGAAACACCATATATTTT
CDR3aa: CASSAEVTGNTIYF
j_gene: TRBJ1-3
v_gene: TRBV9
abundance: NA
d_gene: NA

CDR3nt: TGTGCCAGCAGTAACCCCAGGGTTGAGGGCTACACCTTC
CDR3aa: CASSNPRVEGYTF
j_gene: TRBJ1-2
v_gene: TRBV6-5
abundance: NA
d_gene: NA

CDR3nt: TGTGCCAGCAGTCCAGCGACAGGGGCGAACACTGAAGCTTTCTTT
CDR3aa: CASSPATGANTEAFF
j_gene: TRBJ1-1
v_gene: TRBV6-1
abundance: once
d_gene: TRBD1

CDR3nt: TGTGCCAGCAGCGTATGGGGGGCCGGGAGCAATGAGCAGTTCTTC
CDR3aa: CASSVWGAGSNEQFF
j_gene: TRBJ2-1
v_gene: TRBV9
abundance: NA
d_gene: NA

CDR3nt: TGTGCCATCAGTGAGTCCCGGGGATACACCTTC
CDR3aa: CAISESRGYTF
j_gene: TRBJ1-2
v_gene: TRBV10-3
abundance: NA
d_gene: NA

CDR3nt: TGCGCCAGCAGCCCGACTGCTAAGAGGTCCGGGGAGCTGTTTTTT
CDR3aa: CASSPTAKRSGELFF
j_gene: TRBJ2-2
v_gene: TRBV5-1
abundance: NA
d_gene: NA

CDR3nt: TGTGCCAGCAGGATGACAGGGGGCATCCCGTTGGAGTTCTTC
CDR3aa: CASRMTGGIPLEFF
j_gene: TRBJ2-1
v_gene: TRBV27
abundance: once
d_gene: TRBD1

CDR3nt: TGTGCCAGCAGCTTTCGTACACAAGAGACCCAGTACTTC
CDR3aa: CASSFRTQETQYF
j_gene: TRBJ2-5
v_gene: TRBV13
abundance: NA
d_gene: NA

CDR3nt: TGTGCCAGCAGACGACCCGGAGAGACCCAGTACTTC
CDR3aa: CASRRPGETQYF
j_gene: TRBJ2-5
v_gene: TRBV6-6
abundance: NA
d_gene: NA

CDR3nt: TGCGCCAGCAGCCAAGTTGGGGCCGAGACCCAGTACTTC
CDR3aa: CASSQVGAETQYF
j_gene: TRBJ2-5
v_gene: TRBV4-1
abundance: once
d_gene: NA

CDR3nt: TGTGCCAGCAGCTTAGGAGAACAGCCCCAGCATTTT
CDR3aa: CASSLGEQPQHF
j_gene: TRBJ1-5
v_gene: TRBV7-9
abundance: NA
d_gene: NA

CDR3nt: TGTGCCAGCAGCGAGCCTCCTAGCGCCGGGGAGCTGTTTTTT
CDR3aa: CASSEPPSAGELFF
j_gene: TRBJ2-2
v_gene: TRBV9
abundance: NA
d_gene: NA

CDR3nt: TGCGCCAGCAGGACGACCGGGACAGGGTACGAAAAACTGTTTTTT
CDR3aa: CASRTTGTGYEKLFF
j_gene: TRBJ1-4
v_gene: TRBV5-1
abundance: NA
d_gene: TRBD1

CDR3nt: TGTGCCAGCAGCCCAAACACAGATACGCAGTATTTT
CDR3aa: CASSPNTDTQYF
j_gene: TRBJ2-3
v_gene: TRBV5-6
abundance: once
d_gene: NA

CDR3nt: TGTGCCAGCAGTTCGACAGGGGCCTACACCTTC
CDR3aa: CASSSTGAYTF
j_gene: TRBJ1-2
v_gene: TRBV27
abundance: NA
d_gene: TRBD1

CDR3nt: TGTGCCAGCTGTCCCAGTCACAGGGGCTTAAATGGCTACACCTTC
CDR3aa: CASCPSHRGLNGYTF
j_gene: TRBJ1-2
v_gene: TRBV27
abundance: NA
d_gene: TRBD1

CDR3nt: TGTGCCAGCAGCTCAAGAAGGGGCGGTGACTATGGCTACACCTTC
CDR3aa: CASSSRRGGDYGYTF
j_gene: TRBJ1-2
v_gene: TRBV5-4
abundance: once
d_gene: NA

CDR3nt: TGTGCCTGGGGCAGCGGGGGGGCCTTGAGAGATACGCAGTATTTT
CDR3aa: CAWGSGGALRDTQYF
j_gene: TRBJ2-3
v_gene: TRBV30
abundance: NA
d_gene: TRBD2

CDR3nt: TGTGCCAGCAGCCAGGGGCCACATGGGAGGGAGACCCAGTACTTC
CDR3aa: CASSQGPHGRETQYF
j_gene: TRBJ2-5
v_gene: TRBV11-2
abundance: NA
d_gene: NA

CDR3nt: TGTGCCAGCAGCGTGAGTTCTTGGGGGGAGCAGTTCTTC
CDR3aa: CASSVSSWGEQFF
j_gene: TRBJ2-1
v_gene: TRBV9
abundance: NA
d_gene: NA

CDR3nt: TGTGCCAGCAGACAGGGGAATTGCAATCAGCCCCAGCATTTT
CDR3aa: CASRQGNCNQPQHF
j_gene: TRBJ1-5
v_gene: TRBV2
abundance: NA
d_gene: TRBD1

CDR3nt: TGTGCCAGCAGGGACTTAGCGGGGGGCCGGGAGACCCAGTACTTC
CDR3aa: CASRDLAGGRETQYF
j_gene: TRBJ2-5
v_gene: TRBV13
abundance: NA
d_gene: TRBD2

CDR3nt: TGTGCCAGCTCACCACAGCATTCCGGGACAGGGGTTCAGCCCCAGCATTTT
CDR3aa: CASSPQHSGTGVQPQHF
j_gene: TRBJ1-5
v_gene: TRBV18
abundance: NA
d_gene: TRBD1

CDR3nt: TGTGCCAGCTCACCACCGTCTAGCGCCTCCAAAGAGACCCAGTACTTC
CDR3aa: CASSPPSSASKETQYF
j_gene: TRBJ2-5
v_gene: TRBV18
abundance: NA
d_gene: NA

CDR3nt: TGCGCCAGCACCCCGGGGCTACGGGACACCTATGGCTACACCTTC
CDR3aa: CASTPGLRDTYGYTF
j_gene: TRBJ1-2
v_gene: TRBV5-1
abundance: NA
d_gene: NA

CDR3nt: TGTGCCAGCAGTTACTCAGCCGGGAGGAGCACATTCTTC
CDR3aa: CASSYSAGRSTFF
j_gene: TRBJ2-1
v_gene: TRBV6-6
abundance: NA
d_gene: TRBD2

CDR3nt: TGTGCCAGCCTCCGGGACAGGGGTCGCTACGAGCAGTACTTC
CDR3aa: CASLRDRGRYEQYF
j_gene: TRBJ2-7
v_gene: TRBV7-2
abundance: few
d_gene: TRBD1

CDR3nt: TGTGCCAGCAGTTCCAAACAGGGCTACAATGAGCAGTTCTTC
CDR3aa: CASSSKQGYNEQFF
j_gene: TRBJ2-1
v_gene: TRBV6-5
abundance: few
d_gene: NA

CDR3nt: TGTGCCAGCAGTGCGGGACGGCGCGGTAGCTTGGGCTTT
CDR3aa: CASSAGRRGSLGF
j_gene: TRBJ1-1
v_gene: TRBV2
abundance: NA
d_gene: NA

CDR3nt: TGTGCCAGCAGCTTCCAAATGACCATTCACTATGGCTACACCTTC
CDR3aa: CASSFQMTIHYGYTF
j_gene: TRBJ1-2
v_gene: TRBV5-6
abundance: NA
d_gene: NA

CDR3nt: TGTGCCAGCAGCTGGAGGTCCAGAACTGAAGCTTTCTTT
CDR3aa: CASSWRSRTEAFF
j_gene: TRBJ1-1
v_gene: TRBV5-6
abundance: NA
d_gene: NA

CDR3nt: TGTGCCAGCAGCCGAACTAGCAATCAGCCCCAGCATTTT
CDR3aa: CASSRTSNQPQHF
j_gene: TRBJ1-5
v_gene: TRBV7-8
abundance: NA
d_gene: NA